This record covers a single T cell receptor (beta chain). Its antigen is not identified. The entry originates in a study of shared clonotypes between healthy human individuals. Study-wide results and caveats: Read depth was anticipated to influence clonotype sharing among donors. Incompleteness in sorted-subset sequencing, despite large depth, was shown by rarefaction.

TCRdb's copy holds only in-frame clones and misses some; the assay was immunoSEQ multiplex PCR. The data contain millions of clones, 90% to 95% of them seen just once; the ten biggest clones take up around 0.13%. V gave up 3 bases and J gave up 6 bases, with 8 bases separating them. Germline V gives CDR1 KGHSH, CDR2 LQKENI. The CDR3 extends over 13 amino acids. The chain recombines TRBV18 with TRBJ1-4; D is unclear. This TCR was recovered from a man in his late teens or twenties in good health. Sequencing was done on a sample of naive CD4+ T cells sorted from blood. Sample subset: CD45RA+ positively selected. CDR3 loop: CASSPASDEKLFF. The CDR3 region has the DNA TGTGCCAGCTCACCCGCCAGCGATGAAAAACTGTTTTTT.